These 29 T cell receptor beta chains share one sample of origin, sequenced in a study of cytomegalovirus exposure and HLA in healthy donors. Both 60 Vbeta primers and 13 Jbeta primers went into the PCR. Produced via immunoSEQ multiplex PCR; TCRdb's table is partial and in-frame only. The repertoire holds over 150,000 clones, with about 80% as singletons. The sequenced sample consisted of PBMCs. Receptor source: a man aged 25 to 45 in good health and CMV-seropositive.

The CDR3 spells CASRSGQVYQPQHF. CDR3 coding DNA: TGTGCCAGCAGATCAGGACAGGTATATCAGCCCCAGCATTTT. The chain joins TRBV28 to TRBJ1-5, with 7 bases that match TRBD1. CDR3 length: 14 residues. Germline trimming cut 6 bases from V and 5 bases from J; bases unmatched to any gene: 7. Germline V gene sequence: CDR1 MDHEN, CDR2 SYDVKM.

This chain connects TRBV4-1 to TRBJ1-4, with TRBD1 as a possible D gene (6 bases). With 4 bases removed from V and 7 bases from J, the gap between germline ends came to 13 bases. CDR1 is MGHRA and CDR2 is YSYEKL in the germline V gene. The CDR3 consists of 14 residues. Written as DNA, the CDR3 is TGCGCCAGCAGCCCCGGACAGTTGGGTGAAAAACTGTTTTTT. Encoded protein: CASSPGQLGEKLFF.

The gene calls are TRBV28 and TRBJ2-7; TRBD1 agrees at 8 bases. The CDR3 extends over 14 amino acids. CDR1 and CDR2 from the germline V gene are MDHEN and SYDVKM. With 1 base clipped from V and 6 bases from J, the junction kept 5 bases outside the gene matches. DNA of the CDR3: TGTGCCAGCAGTTTATTGGACAGGGCTCTCGAGCAGTACTTC. Translation gives CASSLLDRALEQYF.

The DNA for the CDR3 is TGTGCCAGCAGCTTAACCTCAGGGGGCTACGAGCAGTACTTC. This codes for CASSLTSGGYEQYF. The chain joins TRBV7-3 to TRBJ2-7; TRBD1 matches at 7 bases. The CDR3 extends over 14 amino acids. The V gene's germline CDR1 is SGHTA and CDR2 FQGTGA. V lost 0 bases to trimming and J lost 3 bases; unmatched junction nucleotides: 2. Full variable domain (missing parts from reference TRBV7-3 and TRBJ2-7): GAGVSQTPSNKVTEKGKYVELRCDPISGHTALYWYRQSLGQGPEFLIYFQGTGAADDSGLPNDRFFAVRPEGSVSTLKIQRTERGDSAVYLCASSLTSGGYEQYFGPGTRLTVT.

The chain has TRBV5-4 and TRBJ2-7, with a tentative D call TRBD1 (5 bases). The germline V gene encodes CDR1 SGHNT and CDR2 YYREEE (reference sequence). The CDR3 has 14 residues. V lost 4 bases and J lost 2, with 13 bases in between. DNA for the CDR3: TGTGCCAGCAGCCCCAGGGCAGGTACCTACGAGCAGTACTTC. Its translation: CASSPRAGTYEQYF.

The chain uses TRBV2 and TRBJ1-4, with 9 bases fitting TRBD1. The CDR3 runs 15 residues. V was pared by 6 bases and J by 8 bases, with 10 bases of the junction left unmatched. Germline V gene lookup returns CDR1 SNHLY and CDR2 FYNNEI. Here the CDR3 reads CASRDRDRGMEKLFF. CDR3 coding DNA: TGTGCCAGCAGAGATCGAGACAGGGGGATGGAAAAACTGTTTTTT.

The chain is built from TRBV4-1 and TRBJ1-4; perhaps TRBD1 as D (5 bases). Germline V gene data show CDR1 as MGHRA and CDR2 as YSYEKL. CDR3 length: 15 amino acids. V lost 3 bases and J 8 bases, leaving 16 bases between the germline ends. The CDR3 loop reads CASSQAPGAGEKLFF. The DNA of the CDR3 is TGCGCCAGCAGCCAGGCACCCGGGGCGGGGGAAAAACTGTTTTTT.

V gene TRBV6-5 combines with J gene TRBJ2-4; D possibly corresponds to TRBD2 (7 bases). This CDR3 has 14 residues. The germline V and J ends were trimmed by 5 bases and 5 bases, with 13 bases remaining between them. The germline V gene has CDR1 MNHEY and CDR2 SVGAGI. The CDR3 DNA follows: TGTGCCAGCAGTCCCCGCGGGGGCCAAAACATTCAGTACTTC. Its protein product is CASSPRGGQNIQYF.

CDR3 protein: CASSNTSSGANVLTF. CDR3 nucleotide sequence: TGCGCCAGCAGCAACACCTCCTCTGGGGCCAACGTCCTGACTTTC. This chain uses TRBV5-1 with TRBJ2-6; D not certain. This CDR3 has 15 residues. Per the germline V gene, CDR1 is SGHRS and CDR2 is YFSETQ. Trimming removed 4 bases from V and 0 bases from J, with 8 bases in between.

The V and J genes are TRBV30 and TRBJ1-4, with 8 bases lining up with TRBD1. V was clipped by 4 bases and J by 5 bases; unmatched bases: 6. This CDR3 has 14 residues. Per germline, CDR1 GTSNPN and CDR2 SVGIG (reference sequence). DNA of the CDR3: TGTGCCTGGACCGACAGGGGATGGAATGAAAAACTGTTTTTT. Translating it yields CAWTDRGWNEKLFF.

This rearrangement joins TRBV30 to TRBJ2-4; 9 nucleotides match TRBD1. In germline, CDR1 is GTSNPN, CDR2 SVGIG (reference sequence). CDR3 length equals 14 residues. The junction had 9 bases not matched to a gene; V was cut back by 7 bases and J by 5 bases. In DNA, the CDR3 is TGTGCCTACGGGACAGGGACCCATGAAAACATTCAGTACTTC. It codes for CAYGTGTHENIQYF.

Only a few counts were recorded for this clone. The chain uses TRBV5-1 and TRBJ2-7; 8 bases align to TRBD1. Germline CDR1 reads SGHRS; CDR2 reads YFSETQ. The V and J ends lost 4 bases and 1 base, in that order; junction bases with no gene match: 10. The length of the CDR3 is 16 residues. CDR3 loop: CASSTNPTGGSYEQYF. CDR3 DNA: TGCGCCAGCAGCACGAACCCAACAGGGGGGTCCTACGAGCAGTACTTC. Full variable domain (remainder filled in from reference TRBV5-1 and TRBJ2-7): KAGVTQTPRYLIKTRGQQVTLSCSPISGHRSVSWYQQTPGQGLQFLFEYFSETQRNKGNFPGRFSGRQFSNSRSEMNVSTLELGDSALYLCASSTNPTGGSYEQYFGPGTRLTVT.

The V call is TRBV27, the J call TRBJ2-5; a possible D gene is TRBD2 (6 bases). Germline CDR1 reads MNHEY; CDR2 reads SMNVEV (reference sequence). This CDR3 spans 13 amino acids. Trimming shortened V by 6 bases and J by 2 bases, and 10 bases separated the two germline ends. This chain's CDR3 is CASSRREQETQYF. The CDR3 DNA reads as TGTGCCAGCAGCCGCCGGGAGCAAGAGACCCAGTACTTC.

The chain recombines TRBV28 with TRBJ2-7; a possible D gene is TRBD1 (6 bases). The germline V and J ends were trimmed by 4 bases and 4 bases, with 17 bases remaining between them. This CDR3 spans 15 amino acids. CDR1 is MDHEN and CDR2 is SYDVKM in the germline V gene. This CDR3 reads CASSSRHRVGYEQYF. In DNA, the CDR3 is TGTGCCAGCAGTTCACGACACAGGGTTGGGTACGAGCAGTACTTC.

The chain combines TRBV6-1 with TRBJ2-7; 9 bases align to TRBD1. CDR1 MNHNS and CDR2 SASEGT come from the germline V gene. The CDR3 is made up of 15 amino acids. The V and J ends lost 4 bases and 2 bases, in that order; junction bases with no gene match: 6. In DNA, the CDR3 is TGTGCCAGCAGTGGTGAGCGACAGGGGGCCTACGAGCAGTACTTC. Encoded protein: CASSGERQGAYEQYF.

The chain uses TRBV6-1 and TRBJ2-5, with a tentative D call TRBD1 (5 bases). CDR3 length: 13 amino acids. V lost 6 bases and J lost 0, with 8 bases in between. Germline-derived CDR1 and CDR2 are MNHNS and SASEGT. CDR3 in amino acids: CASRAGNQETQYF. The CDR3 DNA is TGTGCCAGCAGGGCAGGGAACCAAGAGACCCAGTACTTC.

This rearrangement joins TRBV27 to TRBJ2-7; 9 nucleotides agree with TRBD1. Germline V lookup: CDR1 MNHEY, CDR2 SMNVEV (reference sequence). After removal of 2 bases from V and 2 bases from J, the junction contained 7 bases not matched to a gene. There are 16 residues in the CDR3. CDR3 in DNA: TGTGCCAGCAGTTTAAGAGGGACAGGGAGCCCCTACGAGCAGTACTTC. This gives the protein CASSLRGTGSPYEQYF.

The table lists this clone with a count of one. This rearrangement joins TRBV4-3 to TRBJ2-7, with TRBD2 as a possible D gene (6 bases). Germline loops: CDR1 LGHNA, CDR2 YSLEER. V was shortened by 1 base and J by 2 bases, with 12 bases between the two germline ends. This CDR3 is 15 amino acids long. CDR3 residues: CASSQAVGGAYEQYF. CDR3 sequence (DNA): TGCGCCAGCAGCCAAGCTGTAGGCGGGGCCTACGAGCAGTACTTC.

The chain links TRBV7-9 to TRBJ2-7; 7 nucleotides align to TRBD1. V gave up 5 bases and J gave up 4 bases; unmatched junction bases: 11. Germline CDR1 SEHNR, CDR2 FQNEAQ (reference sequence). CDR3 length: 15 residues. CDR3 sequence reads: CASSTVDRNLYEQYF. The CDR3 DNA follows: TGTGCCAGCAGCACCGTGGACAGGAACCTTTACGAGCAGTACTTC.

This clone appeared a few times. V is TRBV11-1 and J is TRBJ1-1, with no clear D. This CDR3 is built from 13 residues. Germline-derived CDR1 and CDR2 are SGHAT and FQDESV (reference sequence). V lost 3 bases, J lost 4 bases, and 9 bases lay in between. CDR3 sequence (DNA): TGTGCCAGCAGCTTTGGCGGCGGCACTGAAGCTTTCTTT. Translated: CASSFGGGTEAFF.

This clone showed up just once. The chain recombines TRBV4-2 with TRBJ1-2; D gene unclear. With 1 base removed from V and 4 bases from J, the gap between germline ends came to 10 bases. The germline V gene has CDR1 LGHNA and CDR2 YNFKEQ. CDR3 size: 14 residues. CDR3 sequence: CASSQGLLLYGYTF. CDR3 in DNA: TGTGCCAGCAGCCAAGGTCTCCTCCTCTATGGCTACACCTTC.

The V gene is TRBV19, the J gene TRBJ2-2; tentatively, D is TRBD1 (6 bases). V dropped 5 bases and J dropped 1 base, with 17 bases sitting between them. The CDR3 covers 17 residues. Germline V CDR1 and CDR2: LNHDA, SQIVND (reference sequence). DNA of the CDR3: TGTGCCAGTAGTGTACGAGCAGGGGTATGGAACACCGGGGAGCTGTTTTTT. Its protein is CASSVRAGVWNTGELFF.

V and J are TRBV27 and TRBJ2-5; 9 positions match TRBD1. The CDR3 runs to 13 residues. The germline CDR1 and CDR2 sequences are MNHEY and SMNVEV (reference sequence). Trimming cost V 5 bases and J 5 bases; bases outside gene matches: 3. CDR3 DNA sequence: TGTGCCAGCAGTCGGACAGGGGATGAGACCCAGTACTTC. Its translation: CASSRTGDETQYF.

The gene calls are TRBV12-5 and TRBJ2-2, with no clear D. The CDR3 runs to 16 residues. V lost 6 bases and J 1 base, leaving 15 bases between the germline ends. Germline CDR1 and CDR2: LGHNT and FRNRAP. The DNA for the CDR3 is TGTGCTAGTGGACCCCGAGAGTACCTGAACACCGGGGAGCTGTTTTTT. Translation: CASGPREYLNTGELFF. Full variable domain (remainder filled in from reference TRBV12-5 and TRBJ2-2): DARVTQTPRHKVTEMGQEVTMRCQPILGHNTVFWYRQTMMQGLELLAYFRNRAPLDDSGMPKDRFSAEMPDATLATLKIQPSEPRDSAVYFCASGPREYLNTGELFFGEGSRLTVL.

The J gene is TRBJ2-7, the V gene TRBV19; D is possibly TRBD2 (5 bases). Trimming removed 4 bases from V and 4 bases from J, with 14 bases in between. The V gene's germline CDR1 is LNHDA and CDR2 SQIVND (reference sequence). The CDR3 spans 14 residues. CDR3 protein: CASSRSDPGYEQYF. The CDR3 DNA is TGTGCCAGTAGTAGGTCGGATCCGGGATACGAGCAGTACTTC.

The chain employs TRBV5-1 and TRBJ2-7, with 9 positions matching TRBD1. The CDR3 has 16 amino acids. Germline CDR1 SGHRS, CDR2 YFSETQ. V gave up 0 bases and J gave up 1 base; unmatched junction bases: 5. This CDR3 reads CASSLALGTGSYEQYF. In DNA, the CDR3 is TGCGCCAGCAGCTTGGCCCTCGGGACAGGGTCCTACGAGCAGTACTTC.

The rearrangement uses TRBV28 and TRBJ1-2, with 8 bases aligning to TRBD1. This CDR3 is built from 13 residues. V lost 4 bases to trimming and J lost 5 bases; unmatched junction nucleotides: 3. Germline values: CDR1 MDHEN, CDR2 SYDVKM. The CDR3 sequence: CASSSYRGYGYTF. As DNA, the CDR3 is TGTGCCAGCAGTTCATACAGGGGGTATGGCTACACCTTC.

The chain recombines TRBV5-6 with TRBJ1-2; unclear D gene. The CDR3 is made up of 13 amino acids. V lost 4 bases and J lost 4, with 11 bases in between. Germline lookup yields CDR1 SGHDT and CDR2 YYEEEE. This CDR3 is CASSQTSGYGYTF. As DNA, the CDR3 is TGTGCCAGCAGCCAAACTTCGGGCTATGGCTACACCTTC.

The chain recombines TRBV10-1 with TRBJ1-1, with D possibly matching TRBD1 (6 bases). The germline V gene has CDR1 WNHNN and CDR2 SYGVQD (reference sequence). Trimming took 0 bases from V and 1 from J, leaving 6 bases between them. This CDR3 has 14 amino acids. CDR3 sequence: CASSESTGNTEAFF. CDR3 bases: TGCGCCAGCAGTGAGTCGACAGGGAACACTGAAGCTTTCTTT.